Below are 20 T cell receptor beta chains sequenced from a single sample in a study of blood T cell repertoires in COVID-19. Profiled with immunoSEQ multiplex PCR; TCRdb holds only in-frame clones, not every one. Of 350,000 to 400,000 clones in the sample, roughly 84% were seen once. What was sequenced was PBMCs or T cells enriched from blood (not recorded which). These TCRs come from a woman aged 30 to 39 who had recovered from COVID-19.

V gene TRBV19 combines with J gene TRBJ1-1; D remains ambiguous. The V end lost 1 base, the J end lost 6 bases, and 9 bases lay between the germline ends. In germline, CDR1 is LNHDA, CDR2 SQIVND (reference sequence). The CDR3 spans 13 residues. The CDR3, as DNA: TGTGCCAGTAGTATAGTATCGGGTTCTGAAGCTTTCTTT. This sequence encodes CASSIVSGSEAFF.

The chain links TRBV5-1 to TRBJ2-1; a weak D match, TRBD2 (6 bases). This CDR3 is 15 amino acids long. From germline, CDR1 is SGHRS and CDR2 YFSETQ. The germline V and J ends were trimmed by 6 bases and 0 bases, with 13 bases remaining between them. DNA of the CDR3: TGCGCCAGCACAAAGACCGGGGGCTCCTACAATGAGCAGTTCTTC. As protein: CASTKTGGSYNEQFF.

This chain joins TRBV6-5 and TRBJ2-7, with D perhaps TRBD1 (6 bases). The germline V and J ends were trimmed by 2 bases and 4 bases, with 12 bases remaining between them. The CDR3 is made up of 14 amino acids. Germline V gene data show CDR1 as MNHEY and CDR2 as SVGAGI. CDR3 in amino acids: CASSYGGRGYEQYF. The CDR3 DNA is TGTGCCAGCAGTTACGGCGGCAGGGGTTACGAGCAGTACTTC.

The rearrangement uses TRBV18 and TRBJ1-2; D possibly corresponds to TRBD1 (5 bases). This CDR3 region has 15 residues. CDR1 is KGHSH and CDR2 is LQKENI in the germline V gene. Trimming removed 0 bases at V and 6 bases at J, with 14 bases between. The CDR3 reads CASSPPGLEGDGYTF. Written as DNA, the CDR3 is TGTGCCAGCTCACCACCGGGACTCGAGGGCGATGGCTACACCTTC.

This clone was counted a single time. CDR3 loop: CASSLTGGVNEQYF. The DNA for the CDR3 is TGTGCCAGCAGTTTAACGGGGGGCGTCAACGAGCAGTACTTC. The chain is built from TRBV27 and TRBJ2-7, with D tentatively TRBD2 (7 bases). The CDR3 totals 14 residues. CDR1 MNHEY and CDR2 SMNVEV come from the germline V gene (reference sequence). V was shortened by 2 bases and J by 5 bases, with 13 bases between the two germline ends.

This rearrangement joins TRBV27 to TRBJ1-6; no clear D. The CDR3 loop spans 14 amino acids. Germline CDR1 reads MNHEY; CDR2 reads SMNVEV (reference sequence). V was clipped by 6 bases and J by 0 bases, with 6 bases between them. In nucleotides, the CDR3 is TGTGCCAGCAGGAGTAACTCCTATAATTCACCCCTCCACTTT. This sequence encodes CASRSNSYNSPLHF.

As for this clone: No DNA is shown, since the ends of the CDR3 on it are uncertain; the CDR3 is the one TCRdb lists. V usage is TRBV21-1 and J usage is TRBJ1-4. TRBV21-1 represents a pseudogene. From its first to its last residue, the CDR3 has 15 amino acids. CDR3 amino acids: CASSFAGGSEEKLFF.

The chain employs TRBV27 and TRBJ1-1; D is undetermined. The CDR3 loop spans 15 amino acids. V shed 6 bases and J shed 2 bases, with 16 bases lying between them. The germline CDR1 and CDR2 sequences are MNHEY and SMNVEV (reference sequence). CDR3 nucleotide sequence: TGTGCCAGCAGCCCTCGGGAGGGCGCAAACACTGAAGCTTTCTTT. Its translation: CASSPREGANTEAFF.

The chain couples TRBV11-2 to TRBJ2-7; 7 bases are a match to TRBD1. Germline V gene sequence: CDR1 SGHAT, CDR2 FQNNGV. CDR3 length: 16 amino acids. The J segment lost 0 bases and the V segment lost 5 bases, leaving 10 bases of the junction unmatched. CDR3 sequence reads: CASSREQGTSSYEQYF. Written as DNA, the CDR3 is TGTGCCAGCAGCCGCGAACAGGGGACAAGCTCCTACGAGCAGTACTTC.

This chain connects TRBV9 to TRBJ1-1, with D hard to call. This CDR3 is 18 amino acids long. Trimming pared 0 bases from V and 3 bases from J, leaving 21 bases between. Germline CDR1 SGDLS, CDR2 YYNGEE. The CDR3 here is CASSVALEGSPADTEAFF. Written as DNA, the CDR3 is TGTGCCAGCAGCGTAGCTTTGGAGGGATCCCCAGCGGACACTGAAGCTTTCTTT.

Here the CDR3 DNA reads TGCGCCAGCAGCCAAGCAGGGTTCGGGTTCCCAGATACGCAGTATTTT. Protein product: CASSQAGFGFPDTQYF. The rearrangement joins TRBV5-1 to TRBJ2-3; D is perhaps TRBD1 (5 bases). Germline V lookup: CDR1 SGHRS, CDR2 YFSETQ. This CDR3 has 16 residues. Trimming shortened V by 4 bases and J by 4 bases, and 19 bases separated the two germline ends. The entire variable domain, with the rest obtained from reference TRBV5-1 and TRBJ2-3, is as follows: KAGVTQTPRYLIKTRGQQVTLSCSPISGHRSVSWYQQTPGQGLQFLFEYFSETQRNKGNFPGRFSGRQFSNSRSEMNVSTLELGDSALYLCASSQAGFGFPDTQYFGPGTRLTVL.

The chain uses TRBV18 and TRBJ1-1; the match to TRBD1 covers 9 bases. The V gene's germline CDR1 is KGHSH and CDR2 LQKENI. The length of the CDR3 is 13 residues. V shed 3 bases and J 5 bases; nucleotides not matched to a gene: 1. CDR3 in DNA: TGTGCCAGCTCACCCGACAGGGGGACTGAAGCTTTCTTT. Translated, it gives CASSPDRGTEAFF.

The chain joins TRBV27 to TRBJ2-2, with 8 positions matching TRBD1. The CDR3 consists of 15 residues. V was pared by 4 bases and J by 4 bases, with 5 bases of the junction left unmatched. Germline V CDR1 and CDR2: MNHEY, SMNVEV (reference sequence). The chain's CDR3 is CASSSRTGPTGELFF. The CDR3 DNA is TGTGCCAGCAGTTCCCGGACAGGGCCCACCGGGGAGCTGTTTTTT.

The chain recombines TRBV14 with TRBJ2-7; D is undetermined. Looked up from germline, CDR1 is SGHDN and CDR2 is FVKESK. There are 15 residues in the CDR3. Between the trimmed V and J ends, which lost 0 bases and 3 bases, there was a span of 12 bases. The CDR3 protein is CASSQDRMPFYEQYF. CDR3 nucleotide sequence: TGTGCCAGCAGCCAAGATAGAATGCCGTTCTACGAGCAGTACTTC. Combining the CDR3 with reference TRBV14 and TRBJ2-7 gives the whole variable domain EAGVTQFPSHSVIEKGQTVTLRCDPISGHDNLYWYRRVMGKEIKFLLHFVKESKQDESGMPNNRFLAERTGGTYSTLKVQPAELEDSGVYFCASSQDRMPFYEQYFGPGTRLTVT.

This clone showed up just once. In the same sample, other DNA sequences code for this CDR3. V is TRBV6-5 and J is TRBJ2-7, with a weak D call TRBD2 (5 bases). The CDR3 is 11 residues long. Deletions cut 6 bases from V and 4 bases from J, with 7 bases between. Germline CDR1 reads MNHEY; CDR2 reads SVGAGI. The CDR3 DNA follows: TGTGCCAGCAGGAGCGGTTACGAGCAGTACTTC. Translation gives CASRSGYEQYF.

The chain couples TRBV9 to TRBJ1-1; D possibly corresponds to TRBD1 (5 bases). V was trimmed by 5 bases and J by 4 bases, leaving 12 bases between them. The CDR3 consists of 13 residues. Per the germline V gene, CDR1 is SGDLS and CDR2 is YYNGEE. CDR3 sequence (DNA): TGTGCCAGCAGAGCTATCGGGGGCACTGAAGCTTTCTTT. Protein: CASRAIGGTEAFF.

The rearrangement links TRBV6-5 to TRBJ1-2; possible D gene TRBD1, 6 bases. The CDR3 sequence is 14 residues long. CDR1 is MNHEY, CDR2 SVGAGI, per germline. Trimming removed 2 bases at V and 2 bases at J, with 9 bases between. CDR3 protein: CASSYTDRNYGYTF. The CDR3 DNA reads TGTGCCAGCAGTTACACTGACAGGAACTATGGCTACACCTTC.

This clone has just one count. The gene calls are TRBV24-1 and TRBJ2-5; TRBD1 matches at 11 bases. Trimming took 4 bases from V and 2 from J; bases not matched to a gene: 14. The length of the CDR3 is 19 residues. Looked up from germline, CDR1 is KGHDR and CDR2 is SFDVKD. This CDR3 reads CATSDPQGQGATLQETQYF. In DNA, the CDR3 is TGTGCCACCAGTGACCCGCAAGGACAGGGGGCGACCCTACAAGAGACCCAGTACTTC.

This clone was seen at least ten times. The J gene is TRBJ1-2, the V gene TRBV19, with D possibly matching TRBD1 (6 bases). Between the trimmed V and J ends, which lost 4 bases and 4 bases, there was a span of 16 bases. Germline values: CDR1 LNHDA, CDR2 SQIVND (reference sequence). This CDR3 has 15 amino acids. CDR3 DNA: TGTGCCAGTAGTACAGCAACCGGGACATCCTATGGCTACACCTTC. It specifies CASSTATGTSYGYTF. Full variable domain (outside the CDR3, taken from reference TRBV19 and TRBJ1-2): DGGITQSPKYLFRKEGQNVTLSCEQNLNHDAMYWYRQDPGQGLRLIYYSQIVNDFQKGDIAEGYSVSREKKESFPLTVTSAQKNPTAFYLCASSTATGTSYGYTFGSGTRLTVV.

J is TRBJ2-5 and V is TRBV4-1; a weak D match, TRBD2 (6 bases). Germline CDR1 is MGHRA and CDR2 is YSYEKL. CDR3 length equals 15 residues. V was pared by 4 bases and J by 4 bases, with 16 bases between. The chain's CDR3 is CASSLRLVPGETQYF. DNA for the CDR3: TGCGCCAGCAGCCTGAGACTAGTTCCTGGAGAGACCCAGTACTTC.